This T cell receptor beta chain was recovered during a study of cytotoxic CD8 clonotypes in ibrutinib-treated CLL. CDR1 is SNHLY, CDR2 FYNNEI, per germline. There are 12 residues in the CDR3. Between the trimmed V and J ends, which lost 10 bases and 0 bases, there was a span of 9 bases. Depth targeted 1 in 200,000 to 1 in 1 million T cells, averaging approximately 9.3x coverage per clonotype. Clones were read by immunoSEQ multiplex PCR, and TCRdb kept only the in-frame ones, dropping some. The sample records about 130,000 clones, roughly 83% being singletons. This chain links TRBV2 with TRBJ1-2, with unresolved D. This material consisted of PBMCs, taken after 12 months of ibrutinib treatment. This sequence originates from a human donor with chronic lymphocytic leukemia. This chain's CDR3 is CATRRANYGYTF. CDR3 nucleotide sequence: TGTGCCACCAGGAGAGCTAACTATGGCTACACCTTC.